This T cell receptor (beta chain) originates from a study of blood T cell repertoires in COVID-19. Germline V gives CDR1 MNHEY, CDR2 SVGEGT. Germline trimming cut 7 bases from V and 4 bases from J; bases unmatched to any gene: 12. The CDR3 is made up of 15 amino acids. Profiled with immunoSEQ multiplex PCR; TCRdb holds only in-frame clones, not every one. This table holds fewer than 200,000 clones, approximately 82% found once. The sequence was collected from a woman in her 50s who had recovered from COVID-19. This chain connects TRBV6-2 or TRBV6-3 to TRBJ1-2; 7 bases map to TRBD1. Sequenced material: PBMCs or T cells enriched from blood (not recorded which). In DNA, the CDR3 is TGTGCCAGCACGTACTCGACAGGGAAGACCTATGGCTACACCTTC. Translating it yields CASTYSTGKTYGYTF.